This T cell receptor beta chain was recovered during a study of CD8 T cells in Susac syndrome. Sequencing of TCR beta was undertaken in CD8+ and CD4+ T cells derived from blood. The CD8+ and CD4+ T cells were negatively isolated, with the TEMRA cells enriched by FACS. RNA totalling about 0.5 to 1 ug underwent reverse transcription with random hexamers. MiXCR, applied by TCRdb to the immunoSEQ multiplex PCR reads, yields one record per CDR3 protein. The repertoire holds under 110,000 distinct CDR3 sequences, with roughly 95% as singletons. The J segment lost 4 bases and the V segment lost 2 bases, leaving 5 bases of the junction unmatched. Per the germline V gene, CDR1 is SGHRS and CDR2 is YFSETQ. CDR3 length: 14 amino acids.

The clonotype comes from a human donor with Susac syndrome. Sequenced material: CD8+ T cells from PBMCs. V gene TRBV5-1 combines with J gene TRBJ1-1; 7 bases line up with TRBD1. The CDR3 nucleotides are TGCGCCAGCAGCTTCCCAGGGGGGCTCACTGAAGCTTTCTTT. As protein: CASSFPGGLTEAFF.